This entry features one TCR beta chain sequence. The specificity of this receptor is unknown. No quality values exist for individual bases; no much larger clone is one base distant. These data come from a study of blood T cell repertoires in COVID-19 (dated by TCRdb to the early 2020s). About the full investigation: Collaborator samples came from the United States, Italy and Spain and covered acute and convalescent phases of COVID-19. The prospective study material was composed of cDNA or gDNA derived from T cells, B-cell-depleted T cells, or PBMCs. Deeply sampled blood TCRbeta repertoires from subjects exposed to, actively infected with, or recovered from COVID-19 were included in the dataset. The repertoires were released in a freely available public database meant as a resource for research on the immune response to SARS-CoV-2. Samples came from the ongoing ImmuneRACE study (first 160 participants) plus 1,254 subjects from 6 global collaborators. Nearly every sample came with metadata listing a de-identified subject ID, COVID-19 status, age in years and sex. HLA class I and class II types, where available, came from metadata supplied by the sample provider rather than from assay-based typing. The paper's findings and limits, for the study overall: Clinical and demographic metadata were provided uncurated, with the amount varying by source and participant.

CDR1 and CDR2 are drawn from the germline V gene (reference sequence): LNHDA, SQIVND. The CDR3 spans 14 residues, from the cysteine through the phenylalanine. This entry keeps only the CDR3 DNA: 42 bases, framed from base 1. V loses 7 bases at its end and J loses 4 bases; junction bases beyond the gene matches: 6. TCRbeta CDR3 regions were amplified from genomic DNA by means of the immunoSEQ Assay, a bias-controlled multiplex PCR. In the authors' own workflow: The number of nucleated cells in each sample was estimated by amplification of reference gene primers within the assay. To quantify the absolute abundance of each unique TCRbeta CDR3 rearrangement, sequence reads were collapsed and filtered. Productive Simpson clonality was computed per sample as the square root of Simpson's diversity index over productive rearrangements. TCRdb's version of the immuneACCESS table is confined to in-frame rearrangements and falls short of the full clone set. An unresolved V gene accounts for under half of the shortfall where checked; the remainder is of unknown origin. Clone size and V and J calls were adopted from that table, with D and trimming inferred from the DNA. The sample profile shows over 200,000 clones; roughly 80% of them were found once. The ten largest clones capture around 5% of the sample.

Whole blood was collected in K2EDTA tubes by collaborating institutions according to the institutions' own protocols. For TCRbeta analysis, collaborators shipped samples in one of three forms: frozen whole blood, isolated PBMCs, or DNA extracted from either of those sample types. In this chain, TRBV19 is recombined with TRBJ1-1; 10 central nucleotides agree with TRBD1. The TCR originated in a human donor in a cohort sampled during active COVID-19. Sequenced: peripheral blood. In nucleotide form, the sequence is TGTGCCAGTAACGACAGGGGGCGGAGCACTGAAGCTTTCTTT. Its protein reads: CASNDRGRSTEAFF.